This TCR beta chain was documented in a study of blood T cell repertoires in COVID-19. Study summary: The United States, Italy and Spain were the sources of the acute and convalescent COVID-19 samples.

Under the authors' procedure: Scientists estimated how many nucleated cells there were by amplifying reference gene primers. Sequencing was performed with immunoSEQ multiplex PCR; in TCRdb, only in-frame clones are kept and a portion is missing. From that table come the V and J calls and clone size; the DNA was used to work out D and trimming. The sample yields roughly 250,000 clones, roughly 88% seen once. The study drew participants aged about 18 to 89 years from under 30 US areas. Clinical history as reported by participants underpinned cohort assignment. V dropped 4 bases and J dropped 5 bases, with 14 bases sitting between them. The CDR3 consists of 15 residues. Germline V CDR1 and CDR2: LNHNV, YYDKDF (reference sequence).

Material for sequencing was PBMCs or T cells enriched from blood (not recorded which). The gene calls are TRBV15 and TRBJ1-4; D gene ambiguous. This clonotype was sampled from a woman aged 40 to 50 with acute COVID-19. The CDR3 DNA follows: TGTGCCACCAGCATGCTTCGAGGGATCAATGAAAAACTGTTTTTT. This encodes CATSMLRGINEKLFF.